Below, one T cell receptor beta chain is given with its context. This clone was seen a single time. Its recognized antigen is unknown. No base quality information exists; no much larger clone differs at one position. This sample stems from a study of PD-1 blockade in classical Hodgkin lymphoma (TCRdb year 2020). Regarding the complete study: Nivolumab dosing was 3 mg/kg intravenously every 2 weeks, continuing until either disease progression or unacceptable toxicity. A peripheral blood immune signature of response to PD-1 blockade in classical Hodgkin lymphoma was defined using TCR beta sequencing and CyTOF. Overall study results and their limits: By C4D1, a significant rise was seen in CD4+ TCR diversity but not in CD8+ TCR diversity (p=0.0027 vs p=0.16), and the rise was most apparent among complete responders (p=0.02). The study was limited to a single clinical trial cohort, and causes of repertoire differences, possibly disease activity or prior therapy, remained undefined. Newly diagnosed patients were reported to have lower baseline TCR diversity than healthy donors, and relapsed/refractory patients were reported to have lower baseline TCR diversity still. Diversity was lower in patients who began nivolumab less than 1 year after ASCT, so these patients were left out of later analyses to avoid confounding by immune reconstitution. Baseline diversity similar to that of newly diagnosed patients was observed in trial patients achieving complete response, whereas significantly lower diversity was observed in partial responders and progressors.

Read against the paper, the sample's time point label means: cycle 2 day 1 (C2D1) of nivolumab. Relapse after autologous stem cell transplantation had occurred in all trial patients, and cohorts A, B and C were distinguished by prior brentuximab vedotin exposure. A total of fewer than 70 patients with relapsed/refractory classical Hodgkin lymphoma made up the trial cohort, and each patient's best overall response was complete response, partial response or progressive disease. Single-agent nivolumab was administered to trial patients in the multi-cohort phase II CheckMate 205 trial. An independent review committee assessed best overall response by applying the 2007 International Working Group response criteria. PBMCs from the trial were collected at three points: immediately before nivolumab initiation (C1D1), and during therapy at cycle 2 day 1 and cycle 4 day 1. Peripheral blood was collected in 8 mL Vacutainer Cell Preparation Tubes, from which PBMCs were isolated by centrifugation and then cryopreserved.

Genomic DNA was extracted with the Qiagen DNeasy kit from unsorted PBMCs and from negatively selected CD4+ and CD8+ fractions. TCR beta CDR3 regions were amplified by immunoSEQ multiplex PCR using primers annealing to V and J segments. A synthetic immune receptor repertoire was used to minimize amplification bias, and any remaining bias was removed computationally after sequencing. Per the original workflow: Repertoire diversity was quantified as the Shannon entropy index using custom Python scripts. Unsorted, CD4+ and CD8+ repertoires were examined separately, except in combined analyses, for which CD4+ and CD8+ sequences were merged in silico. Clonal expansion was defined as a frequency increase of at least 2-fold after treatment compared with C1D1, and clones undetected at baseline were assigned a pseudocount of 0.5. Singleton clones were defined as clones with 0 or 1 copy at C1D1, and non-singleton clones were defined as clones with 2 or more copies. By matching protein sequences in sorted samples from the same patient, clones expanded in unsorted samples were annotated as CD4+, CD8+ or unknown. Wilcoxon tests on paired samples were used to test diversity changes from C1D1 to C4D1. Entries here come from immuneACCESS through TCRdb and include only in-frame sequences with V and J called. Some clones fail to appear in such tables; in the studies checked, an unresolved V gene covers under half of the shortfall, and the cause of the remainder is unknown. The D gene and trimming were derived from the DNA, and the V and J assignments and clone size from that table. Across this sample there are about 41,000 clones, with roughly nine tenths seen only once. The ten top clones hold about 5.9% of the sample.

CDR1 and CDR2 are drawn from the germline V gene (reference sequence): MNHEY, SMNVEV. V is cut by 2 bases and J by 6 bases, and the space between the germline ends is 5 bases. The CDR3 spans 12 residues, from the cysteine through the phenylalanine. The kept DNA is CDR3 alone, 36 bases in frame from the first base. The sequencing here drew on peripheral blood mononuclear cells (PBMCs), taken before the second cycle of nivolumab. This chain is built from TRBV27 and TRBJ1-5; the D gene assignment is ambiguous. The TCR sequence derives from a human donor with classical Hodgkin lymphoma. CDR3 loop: CASSLMGQPQHF. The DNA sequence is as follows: TGTGCCAGCAGTTTAATGGGTCAGCCCCAGCATTTT.